Here is one TCR beta chain with its context. As yet, its antigen is unknown. Treatment reported: therapeutic diphenylcyclopropenone sensitization with weekly scalp DPC. Non-pregnant alopecia patients aged 18 to 70, suitable for DPC therapy. The data stem from a study of human T cells and chemical hapten exposure. Study-wide points: Versus controls, significantly more large CDR3 similarity clusters arose from expanded TCRs. DPC sensitization produced no change in TCRs with frequency above 1 in 1000.

Individual cDNA molecules (in the library) carried attached unique molecular identifiers. Per the original data handling: Between about 23,224 and 700,000 TCRs appeared in each sample, and the median stood at 95,638. TCRdb analysed the reads with MiXCR anew, one entry per CDR3 protein. The V and J calls here are based on TCRdb, not the publication. The table includes approximately 3,500 distinct CDR3 sequences, 40% to 60% detected once. Trimming removed 8 bases at V and 3 bases at J, with 18 bases between. The V gene's germline CDR1 is MNHEY and CDR2 SMNVEV (reference sequence). The CDR3 totals 15 residues.

The sequencing here drew on whole blood, taken before DPC sensitization or 2, 6, or about 24 weeks after (not recorded which). J is TRBJ2-3 and V is TRBV27; perhaps TRBD2 as D (7 bases). The TCR was taken from an adult with alopecia areata. Some clones in this sample may be carry-over from other donors' samples. This table probably holds off-target reads from a library built for another chain. In DNA, the CDR3 is TGTGCCAGCGGAACCCGAGGGGGGGGTACAGATACGCAGTATTTT. It codes for CASGTRGGGTDTQYF.